Listed below are T cell receptor beta chains from one sample, sequenced in a study of blood T cell repertoires in COVID-19. The method was immunoSEQ multiplex PCR; TCRdb's version includes in-frame clones alone and lacks a portion of them. The table includes 110,000 or so clones, over 70% detected once. The source material was peripheral blood. The receptors stem from a man in his forties or fifties with acute or convalescent COVID-19. Both conserved end residues are part of each CDR3. A D gene is named only where the DNA matches it firmly. Only part of the rows carry a size: once, few, many, or a class if the clone is expanded.

V gene,D gene,clone size,J gene,CDR3 DNA,CDR3 protein
TRBV7-9,-,-,TRBJ2-3,TGTGCCAGCAGCTTACAGGTAGATACGCAGTATTTT,CASSLQVDTQYF
TRBV5-6,TRBD1,-,TRBJ1-6,TGTGCCAGCAGCTGGACAGGGGGCGATAAAAATTCACCCCTCCACTTT,CASSWTGGDKNSPLHF
TRBV10-3,TRBD1,few,TRBJ2-7,TGTGCCATCAGTGGTGGGACAGGGGAGAAGGGCGAGCAGTACTTC,CAISGGTGEKGEQYF
TRBV5-1,TRBD1,few,TRBJ1-4,TGCGCCAGCAGCGACACAGGGGGCGACCTAAAACTGTTTTTT,CASSDTGGDLKLFF
TRBV5-4,-,few,TRBJ1-1,TGTGCCAGCAGCTTACTGGGTACGGGCACTGAAGCTTTCTTT,CASSLLGTGTEAFF
TRBV7-9,TRBD1,-,TRBJ1-2,TGTGCCTCCGGATCAGTTCGGACAGGGCTGAACTATGGCTACACCTTC,CASGSVRTGLNYGYTF
TRBV30,-,-,TRBJ1-1,TGTGCCTGGAGTGGAGGTGTGAACACTGAAGCTTTCTTT,CAWSGGVNTEAFF
TRBV7-2,-,-,TRBJ1-3,TGTGCCAGCAGCCCCCCCCCAGGGAGAAACACCATATATTTT,CASSPPPGRNTIYF
TRBV5-6,TRBD2,few,TRBJ2-3,TGTGCCAGCAGCTCCCTAGCGGGGGGGCCGACCGATACGCAGTATTTT,CASSSLAGGPTDTQYF
TRBV12-3/TRBV12-4,-,-,TRBJ1-1,TGTGCCAGCACCGACACGGCGAACACTGAAGCTTTCTTT,CASTDTANTEAFF
TRBV27,TRBD1,-,TRBJ2-4,TGTGCCAGCAGTCCCGTTTCCGCCGGGACAGCGGCCAAAAACATTCAGTACTTC,CASSPVSAGTAAKNIQYF
TRBV28,-,-,TRBJ1-1,TGTGCCAGCAGTTTGAGAGGGCCCACTGAAGCTTTCTTT,CASSLRGPTEAFF
TRBV27,-,-,TRBJ2-1,TGTGCCAGCAGTTTATCCCGCGGGTACAATGAGCAGTTCTTC,CASSLSRGYNEQFF
TRBV20-1,TRBD2,-,TRBJ2-7,TGCAGTGCACCCTCCGGGAGGGAGCAGTACTTC,CSAPSGREQYF